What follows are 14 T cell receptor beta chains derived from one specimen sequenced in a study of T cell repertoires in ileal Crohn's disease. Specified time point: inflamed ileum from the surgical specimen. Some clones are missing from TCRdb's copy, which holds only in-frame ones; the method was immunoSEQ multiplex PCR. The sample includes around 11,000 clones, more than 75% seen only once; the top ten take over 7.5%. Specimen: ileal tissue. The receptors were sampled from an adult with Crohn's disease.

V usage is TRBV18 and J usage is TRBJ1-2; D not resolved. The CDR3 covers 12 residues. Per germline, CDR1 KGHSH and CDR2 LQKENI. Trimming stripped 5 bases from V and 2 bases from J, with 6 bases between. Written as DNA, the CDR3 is TGTGCCAGCTCAGGAACGAACTATGGCTACACCTTC. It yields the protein CASSGTNYGYTF.

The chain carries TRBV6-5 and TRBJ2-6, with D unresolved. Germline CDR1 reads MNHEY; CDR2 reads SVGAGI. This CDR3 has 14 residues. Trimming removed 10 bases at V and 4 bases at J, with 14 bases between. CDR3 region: CATAPGGGANVLTF. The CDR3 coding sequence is TGTGCCACCGCCCCAGGTGGAGGGGCCAACGTCCTGACTTTC.

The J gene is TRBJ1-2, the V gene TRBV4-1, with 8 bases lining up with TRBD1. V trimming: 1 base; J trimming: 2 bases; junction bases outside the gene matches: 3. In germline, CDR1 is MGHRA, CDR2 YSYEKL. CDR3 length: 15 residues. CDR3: CASSQVDRANYGYTF. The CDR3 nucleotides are TGCGCCAGCAGCCAAGTGGACAGGGCCAACTATGGCTACACCTTC.

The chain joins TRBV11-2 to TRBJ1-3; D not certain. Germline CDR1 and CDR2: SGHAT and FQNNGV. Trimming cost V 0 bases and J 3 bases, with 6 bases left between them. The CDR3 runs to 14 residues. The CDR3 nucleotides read TGTGCCAGCAGCTTAGACTTTAGTGGAAACACCATATATTTT. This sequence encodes CASSLDFSGNTIYF.

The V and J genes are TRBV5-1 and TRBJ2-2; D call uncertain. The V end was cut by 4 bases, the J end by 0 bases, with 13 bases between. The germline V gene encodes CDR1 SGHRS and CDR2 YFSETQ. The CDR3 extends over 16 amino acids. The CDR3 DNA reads TGCGCCAGCAGCCCTTGGACGGAATCGAACACCGGGGAGCTGTTTTTT. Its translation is CASSPWTESNTGELFF.

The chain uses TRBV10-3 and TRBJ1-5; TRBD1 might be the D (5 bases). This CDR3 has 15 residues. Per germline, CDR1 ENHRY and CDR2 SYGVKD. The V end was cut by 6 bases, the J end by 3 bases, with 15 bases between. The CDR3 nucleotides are TGTGCCATCAGCCCCGGGGGGAACAACAATCAGCCCCAGCATTTT. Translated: CAISPGGNNNQPQHF.

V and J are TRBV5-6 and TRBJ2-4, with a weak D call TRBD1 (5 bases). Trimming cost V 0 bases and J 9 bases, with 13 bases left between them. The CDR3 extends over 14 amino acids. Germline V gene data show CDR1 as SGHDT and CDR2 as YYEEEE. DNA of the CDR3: TGTGCCAGCAGCTTGGCCAGGGCAGGGCGCATTCAGTACTTC. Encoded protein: CASSLARAGRIQYF.

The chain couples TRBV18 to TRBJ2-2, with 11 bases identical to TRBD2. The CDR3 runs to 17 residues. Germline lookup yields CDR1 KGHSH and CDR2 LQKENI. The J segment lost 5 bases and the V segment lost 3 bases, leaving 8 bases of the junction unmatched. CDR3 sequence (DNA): TGTGCCAGCTCACCTATTCGGCTAGCGGGAGGAACCGGGGAGCTGTTTTTT. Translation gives CASSPIRLAGGTGELFF.

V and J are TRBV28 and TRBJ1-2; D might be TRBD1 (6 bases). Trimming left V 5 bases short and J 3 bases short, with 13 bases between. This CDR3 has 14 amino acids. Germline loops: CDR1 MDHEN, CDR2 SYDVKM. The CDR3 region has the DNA TGTGCCAGCAGTCCTTGGACAGCCTACTATGGCTACACCTTC. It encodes CASSPWTAYYGYTF.

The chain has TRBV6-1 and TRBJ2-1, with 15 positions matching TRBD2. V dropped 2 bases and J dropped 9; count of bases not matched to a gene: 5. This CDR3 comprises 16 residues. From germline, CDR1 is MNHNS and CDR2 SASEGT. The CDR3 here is CASSERGLAGGSEQFF. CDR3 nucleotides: TGTGCCAGCAGTGAAAGAGGACTAGCGGGAGGGAGTGAGCAGTTCTTC.

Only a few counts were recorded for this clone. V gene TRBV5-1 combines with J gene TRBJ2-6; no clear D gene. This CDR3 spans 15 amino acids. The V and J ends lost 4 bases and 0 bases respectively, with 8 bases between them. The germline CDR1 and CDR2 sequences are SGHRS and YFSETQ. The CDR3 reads CASSPGPSGANVLTF. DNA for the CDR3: TGCGCCAGCAGCCCCGGACCCTCTGGGGCCAACGTCCTGACTTTC.

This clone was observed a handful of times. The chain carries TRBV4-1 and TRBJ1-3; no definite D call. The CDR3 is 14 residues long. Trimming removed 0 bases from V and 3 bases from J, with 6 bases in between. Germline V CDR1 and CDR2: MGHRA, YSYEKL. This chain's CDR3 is CASSQDFGGNTIYF. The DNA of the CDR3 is TGCGCCAGCAGCCAAGATTTCGGTGGAAACACCATATATTTT.

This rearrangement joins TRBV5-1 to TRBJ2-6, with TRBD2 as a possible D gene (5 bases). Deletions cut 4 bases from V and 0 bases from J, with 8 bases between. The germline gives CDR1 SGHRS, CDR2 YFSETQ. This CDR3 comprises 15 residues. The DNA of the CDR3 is TGCGCCAGCAGCCCACTAGACTCTGGGGCCAACGTCCTGACTTTC. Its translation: CASSPLDSGANVLTF.

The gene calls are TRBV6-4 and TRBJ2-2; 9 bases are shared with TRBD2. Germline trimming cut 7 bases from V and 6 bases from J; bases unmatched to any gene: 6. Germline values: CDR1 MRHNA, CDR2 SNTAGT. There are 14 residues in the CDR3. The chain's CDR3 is CASIIAGVPGELFF. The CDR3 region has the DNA TGTGCCAGCATCATAGCGGGAGTCCCCGGGGAGCTGTTTTTT.